Presented here are 2 T cell receptor beta chains from one specimen sequenced in a study of blood T cell repertoires in COVID-19. Clones were read by immunoSEQ multiplex PCR, and TCRdb kept only the in-frame ones, dropping some. The top ten clones hold around 2% of a sample with about 73,000 clones, more than 70% of them seen once. What was sequenced was peripheral blood. Every receptor here comes from a man aged 70 or older with COVID-19, enrolled during active disease.

This chain uses TRBV5-1 with TRBJ1-5; 7 bases map to TRBD1. Germline V gene data show CDR1 as SGHRS and CDR2 as YFSETQ. V shed 2 bases and J 8 bases; nucleotides not matched to a gene: 4. CDR3 size: 13 residues. The CDR3 spells CASSLGGAEPQHF. The CDR3 nucleotides are TGCGCCAGCAGCTTAGGGGGCGCGGAGCCCCAGCATTTT.

This clone has just one count. This sequence joins TRBV7-8 and TRBJ1-5, with a weak D call TRBD1 (6 bases). V dropped 1 base and J dropped 5 bases, with 18 bases sitting between them. CDR3 length equals 17 residues. Germline V gene sequence: CDR1 SGHVS, CDR2 FQNEAQ. CDR3 loop: CASSLVVGGHVDQPQHF. Written as DNA, the CDR3 is TGTGCCAGCAGCTTAGTAGTGGGGGGGCACGTCGATCAGCCCCAGCATTTT.